This TCR beta chain originates from a study of cytomegalovirus exposure and HLA in healthy donors. Broader study findings: The authors judged a highly shared variant cluster likely a sequencing artifact. Presence/absence analyses supposed approximately even sequencing depth among donors. The study put under 200 TCR beta chains on its list as cytomegalovirus-associated.

Use of 60 Vbeta and 13 Jbeta primers characterized the PCR. Data came from immunoSEQ multiplex PCR; TCRdb stores just in-frame clones and leaves some out. This table has roughly 150,000 clones, more than 70% appearing once. The CDR3 spans 15 residues. V was cut by 1 base and J by 12 bases, with 22 bases left in between. Germline-derived CDR1 and CDR2 are SEHNR and FQNEAQ (reference sequence). A remark on this clone: What it binds is not known.

The clonotype originates from a middle-aged man in good health and CMV-seronegative. Material for sequencing was PBMCs. V gene TRBV7-9 combines with J gene TRBJ2-7; a possible D gene is TRBD2 (6 bases). CDR3 DNA: TGTGCCAGCAGCTTAGGGCTCGGGACTGCTCACGAGGGGTACTTC. As protein: CASSLGLGTAHEGYF.